Listed here are 20 T cell receptor beta chains from one sample, sequenced in a study of blood T cell repertoires in COVID-19. Method: immunoSEQ multiplex PCR; TCRdb's copy keeps in-frame clones and lacks some. The sample lists 200,000 to 300,000 clones, 84% occurring once. The specimen was peripheral blood. The receptor set was obtained from a man between 45 and 60 years old with acute or convalescent COVID-19.

This clone came up once. The CDR3 region has the DNA TGCGCCAGCAGTCAAAGGGGCGGACACTACGAGCAGTACTTC. It translates to CASSQRGGHYEQYF. The rearrangement joins TRBV23-1 to TRBJ2-7; D possibly corresponds to TRBD1 (5 bases). TRBV23-1 is filed as an ORF, its function uncertain. The length of the CDR3 is 14 residues. V was pared by 2 bases and J by 3 bases, with 11 bases between.

This clone was found once. The chain combines TRBV30 with TRBJ2-1, with 15 bases that match TRBD2. Germline V gene lookup returns CDR1 GTSNPN and CDR2 SVGIG (reference sequence). This CDR3 is 17 amino acids long. V was clipped by 7 bases and J by 0 bases; unmatched bases: 7. The CDR3 spells CASKGTSGGSSYNEQFF. CDR3 sequence (DNA): TGTGCCTCGAAGGGGACTAGCGGGGGGAGCTCCTACAATGAGCAGTTCTTC.

The chain joins TRBV19 to TRBJ1-5; 7 nucleotides agree with TRBD1. Germline CDR1 LNHDA, CDR2 SQIVND (reference sequence). The trim removed 6 bases at V and 6 bases at J, leaving 2 bases unmatched. CDR3 size: 12 residues. The CDR3 bases are TGTGCCAGTAGCCAGGGGGTTCAGCCCCAGCATTTT. Translated, it gives CASSQGVQPQHF. Variable domain in full (rest from reference TRBV19 and TRBJ1-5): DGGITQSPKYLFRKEGQNVTLSCEQNLNHDAMYWYRQDPGQGLRLIYYSQIVNDFQKGDIAEGYSVSREKKESFPLTVTSAQKNPTAFYLCASSQGVQPQHFGDGTRLSIL.

V gene TRBV18 combines with J gene TRBJ1-1, with TRBD1 matching 10 bases. J gave up 0 bases and V 4 bases, and 8 bases lay outside the gene matches. Germline CDR1 reads KGHSH; CDR2 reads LQKENI. This CDR3 has 17 amino acids. Written as DNA, the CDR3 is TGTGCCAGCTCACGAAGCGGGACAGGGGCCATGAACACTGAAGCTTTCTTT. Amino acids: CASSRSGTGAMNTEAFF.

The chain recombines TRBV14 with TRBJ1-6, with D maybe TRBD1 (6 bases). Trimming cost V 1 base and J 10 bases, with 14 bases left between them. This CDR3 has 15 amino acids. Germline V gives CDR1 SGHDN, CDR2 FVKESK. CDR3 sequence: CASSQVQGRGSPLHF. CDR3 sequence (DNA): TGTGCCAGCAGCCAAGTGCAGGGGAGGGGCTCACCCCTCCACTTT.

This clone has only one observation. The chain carries TRBV28 and TRBJ2-2, with D perhaps TRBD2 (6 bases). The V gene's germline CDR1 is MDHEN and CDR2 SYDVKM. This CDR3 has 16 amino acids. The ends were cut back, 5 bases at V and 4 bases at J, with 17 bases in the middle. Here the CDR3 reads CASSPRGAVTTGELFF. The CDR3 nucleotides are TGTGCCAGCAGTCCGCGGGGCGCGGTGACCACCGGGGAGCTGTTTTTT.

The gene calls are TRBV2 and TRBJ1-1; 7 bases are shared with TRBD1. The germline CDR1 and CDR2 sequences are SNHLY and FYNNEI. V lost 2 bases, J lost 2 bases, and 2 bases stayed unmatched. The CDR3 length is 14 residues. CDR3 sequence: CASSERGRNTEAFF. In DNA form, the CDR3 reads TGTGCCAGCAGTGAAAGGGGGCGCAACACTGAAGCTTTCTTT.

V gene TRBV7-8 combines with J gene TRBJ2-7, with D possibly being TRBD1 (6 bases). V dropped 6 bases and J dropped 2 bases, with 8 bases sitting between them. The CDR3 spans 12 residues. In germline, CDR1 is SGHVS, CDR2 FQNEAQ. The CDR3 region has the DNA TGTGCCAGCAGACAGGGCGCCTACGAGCAGTACTTC. The encoded protein is CASRQGAYEQYF. The full variable domain, its missing parts supplied by reference TRBV7-8 and TRBJ2-7, is GAGVSQSPRYKVAKRGQDVALRCDPISGHVSLFWYQQALGQGPEFLTYFQNEAQLDKSGLPSDRFFAERPEGSVSTLKIQRTQQEDSAVYLCASRQGAYEQYFGPGTRLTVT.

This chain uses TRBV27 with TRBJ1-2; D may be TRBD1 (6 bases). The germline gives CDR1 MNHEY, CDR2 SMNVEV (reference sequence). V lost 6 bases, J lost 0 bases, and 14 bases lay in between. The length of the CDR3 is 15 residues. In nucleotides, the CDR3 is TGTGCCAGCAGCCTTAGGACAGCCTCTAACTATGGCTACACCTTC. Encoded protein: CASSLRTASNYGYTF.

J is TRBJ1-5 and V is TRBV27, with TRBD1 matching 8 bases. CDR3 length: 15 amino acids. V lost 5 bases, J lost 6 bases, and 9 bases stayed unmatched. The V gene's germline CDR1 is MNHEY and CDR2 SMNVEV (reference sequence). The CDR3 region is CASSPEARGLQPQHF. The CDR3 DNA reads as TGTGCCAGCAGTCCCGAGGCCAGGGGGCTTCAGCCCCAGCATTTT.

J is TRBJ1-1 and V is TRBV3-1 (or the pseudogene TRBV3-2), with D perhaps matching TRBD1 (6 bases). CDR3 length equals 15 residues. Per the germline V gene, CDR1 is LGHDT and CDR2 is YNNKEL (reference sequence). V was shortened by 3 bases and J by 1 base, with 12 bases between the two germline ends. The CDR3 DNA is TGTGCCAGCAGCCATGATCCGGGACAGAACACTGAAGCTTTCTTT. Translation: CASSHDPGQNTEAFF.

The chain uses TRBV24-1 and TRBJ1-5; D might be TRBD1 (5 bases). The CDR3 is 15 amino acids. V was shortened by 7 bases and J by 3 bases, with 15 bases between the two germline ends. Per germline, CDR1 KGHDR and CDR2 SFDVKD. As DNA, the CDR3 is TGTGCCACCAGGGGGCATCGGTCCTCCAATCAGCCCCAGCATTTT. Encoded protein: CATRGHRSSNQPQHF.

The rearrangement joins TRBV7-6 to TRBJ2-7, with D possibly being TRBD2 (5 bases). The CDR3 has 14 amino acids. Germline V gives CDR1 SGHVS, CDR2 FNYEAQ. V gave up 5 bases and J gave up 1 base, with 12 bases separating them. The CDR3 region has the DNA TGTGCCAGCAGCCTCCCGGGGTCTTCCTACGAGCAGTACTTC. Residues: CASSLPGSSYEQYF.

The chain combines TRBV6-5 with TRBJ1-6, with 8 bases aligning to TRBD1. V dropped 6 bases and J dropped 10; count of bases not matched to a gene: 2. This CDR3 is built from 12 residues. The germline V gene encodes CDR1 MNHEY and CDR2 SVGAGI. DNA for the CDR3: TGTGCCAGCAGAACAGGGGGATCACCCCTCCACTTT. This encodes CASRTGGSPLHF.

V usage is TRBV15 and J usage is TRBJ2-1; 10 nucleotides align to TRBD2. CDR1 LNHNV and CDR2 YYDKDF come from the germline V gene (reference sequence). Trimming took 1 base from V and 5 from J; bases not matched to a gene: 2. The CDR3 is made up of 15 amino acids. The DNA of the CDR3 is TGTGCCACCAGCAGAGTACTAGCGGGGAACAATGAGCAGTTCTTC. It translates to CATSRVLAGNNEQFF. Using reference TRBV15 and TRBJ2-1 for the parts outside the CDR3, the full variable domain is DAMVIQNPRYQVTQFGKPVTLSCSQTLNHNVMYWYQQKSSQAPKLLFHYYDKDFNNEADTPDNFQSRRPNTSFCFLDIRSPGLGDTAMYLCATSRVLAGNNEQFFGPGTRLTVL.

This clone was detected only a few times. CDR3 protein: CASSLVVATNEKLFF. The CDR3 DNA sequence: TGTGCCAGCAGTTTAGTCGTTGCAACTAATGAAAAACTGTTTTTT. This chain joins TRBV27 and TRBJ1-4; D is unclear. The germline gives CDR1 MNHEY, CDR2 SMNVEV (reference sequence). The CDR3 extends over 15 amino acids. V gave up 2 bases and J gave up 0 bases, with 7 bases separating them.

The rearrangement links TRBV2 to TRBJ1-1; D remains ambiguous. The CDR3 is 13 residues long. The V gene's germline CDR1 is SNHLY and CDR2 FYNNEI. V lost 6 bases and J lost 0, with 8 bases in between. The DNA of the CDR3 is TGTGCCAGCAGGCGCGGGATGAACACTGAAGCTTTCTTT. Translation: CASRRGMNTEAFF.

The rearrangement links TRBV13 to TRBJ2-7; 14 bases are shared with TRBD2. Trimming cost V 4 bases and J 4 bases; bases outside gene matches: 9. The CDR3 has 17 residues. The germline V gene has CDR1 PRHDT and CDR2 FYEKMQ (reference sequence). CDR3 residues: CASSYRLAGGRRYEQYF. The CDR3 DNA sequence: TGTGCCAGCAGCTACCGACTAGCGGGAGGGCGACGATACGAGCAGTACTTC.

V and J are TRBV19 and TRBJ2-1; TRBD2 agrees at 8 bases. The V and J ends lost 3 bases and 4 bases, in that order; junction bases with no gene match: 2. Germline assignment: CDR1 LNHDA and CDR2 SQIVND (reference sequence). This CDR3 contains 14 residues. In nucleotides, the CDR3 is TGTGCCAGTAGTATGGGCGGGGGGTACAATGAGCAGTTCTTC. Its translation: CASSMGGGYNEQFF.

This sequence joins TRBV14 and TRBJ2-7; D is possibly TRBD2 (6 bases). From germline, CDR1 is SGHDN and CDR2 FVKESK. The CDR3 totals 11 residues. The ends were cut back, 5 bases at V and 12 bases at J, with 14 bases in the middle. CDR3 DNA: TGTGCCAGCAGCACGGGACTTTTACGGTACTTC. Translating it yields CASSTGLLRYF.